The 16 T cell receptor beta chains reported below all come from one sample, sequenced in a study of ipilimumab plus nivolumab after autologous stem cell transplantation. The assay was immunoSEQ multiplex PCR, and TCRdb's table has in-frame clones only and misses some. Of about 43,000 clones in the sample, 88% are singletons; the top ten hold nearly 0.9%. Sequencing was performed on PBMCs, taken in a trial of ipilimumab plus nivolumab as post-transplant consolidation. These receptors came from a male donor with multiple myeloma.

The chain has TRBV7-2 and TRBJ1-1; D ambiguous. Germline loops: CDR1 SGHTA, CDR2 FQGNSA. This CDR3 has 13 amino acids. Trimming removed 5 bases at V and 0 bases at J, with 7 bases between. This chain's CDR3 is CASSPFVNTEAFF. The CDR3 coding sequence is TGTGCCAGCAGCCCCTTTGTGAACACTGAAGCTTTCTTT. The full variable domain, rest sourced from reference TRBV7-2 and TRBJ1-1, is GAGVSQSPSNKVTEKGKDVELRCDPISGHTALYWYRQSLGQGLEFLIYFQGNSAPDKSGLPSDRFSAERTGGSVSTLTIQRTQQEDSAVYLCASSPFVNTEAFFGQGTRLTVV.

The count of this clone is one. The chain uses TRBV6-1 and TRBJ2-2, with 8 bases that match TRBD1. Germline CDR1 MNHNS, CDR2 SASEGT. Trimming cost V 2 bases and J 7 bases; bases outside gene matches: 3. This CDR3 region has 14 residues. Here the CDR3 DNA reads TGTGCCAGCAGTGAACAGGGGGCGAGCGGGGAGCTGTTTTTT. Its translation is CASSEQGASGELFF.

The rearrangement joins TRBV6-5 to TRBJ2-3, with 8 bases that match TRBD1. Germline values: CDR1 MNHEY, CDR2 SVGAGI. With 0 bases clipped from V and 6 bases from J, the junction kept 8 bases outside the gene matches. The CDR3 is 16 amino acids. For the CDR3, the DNA is TGTGCCAGCAGTTACTCTGGTTCAGGGGGCATGGATACGCAGTATTTT. This codes for CASSYSGSGGMDTQYF.

This chain uses TRBV6-5 with TRBJ1-3, with no clear D. Germline V CDR1 and CDR2: MNHEY, SVGAGI. This CDR3 has 13 amino acids. The germline V and J ends were trimmed by 2 bases and 8 bases, with 10 bases remaining between them. The DNA of the CDR3 is TGTGCCAGCAGTTACAGTGAGGGTGACACCATATATTTT. Translated: CASSYSEGDTIYF.

The chain links TRBV11-1 to TRBJ2-5; no reliable D call. Trimming removed 4 bases from V and 4 bases from J, with 4 bases in between. CDR1 and CDR2 (germline): SGHAT, FQDESV (reference sequence). The CDR3 is 11 amino acids. CDR3 residues: CASSSTETQYF. For the CDR3, the DNA is TGTGCCAGCAGCTCGACAGAGACCCAGTACTTC. The whole variable domain, remainder taken from reference TRBV11-1 and TRBJ2-5, is EAEVAQSPRYKITEKSQAVAFWCDPISGHATLYWYRQILGQGPELLVQFQDESVVDDSQLPKDRFSAERLKGVDSTLKIQPAELGDSAMYLCASSSTETQYFGPGTRLLVL.

This clone appeared a single time. This chain joins TRBV4-1 and TRBJ2-1; 10 bases line up with TRBD2. The CDR3 is 18 residues long. The ends lost 4 bases at V and 5 bases at J; junction bases unmatched: 14. Germline assignment: CDR1 MGHRA and CDR2 YSYEKL. CDR3 coding DNA: TGCGCCAGCAGCCCTTCGCCCCTAGCGGGAGTAGGGGACAATGAGCAGTTCTTC. Translating gives CASSPSPLAGVGDNEQFF.

By frequency in the sample, this clone is medium-sized (0.01 to 0.1%). The chain uses TRBV10-3 and TRBJ2-7, with 9 nucleotides matching TRBD1. CDR3 size: 12 residues. V shed 7 bases, J shed 6 bases, and the junction held 4 bases outside the gene matches. CDR1 is ENHRY and CDR2 is SYGVKD in the germline V gene. CDR3 nucleotides: TGTGCCATCACCCCGGACAGGGGCGAGCAGTACTTC. It codes for CAITPDRGEQYF.

The gene calls are TRBV5-4 and TRBJ2-1; a weak D match, TRBD2 (6 bases). V dropped 4 bases and J dropped 0 bases, with 20 bases sitting between them. Looked up from germline, CDR1 is SGHNT and CDR2 is YYREEE (reference sequence). The CDR3 spans 18 residues. The CDR3 DNA is TGTGCCAGCAGCCTGGGAGGAGCGGCCCAGAGCTCCTACAATGAGCAGTTCTTC. This gives the protein CASSLGGAAQSSYNEQFF. Complete variable domain (other parts from reference TRBV5-4 and TRBJ2-1): ETGVTQSPTHLIKTRGQQVTLRCSSQSGHNTVSWYQQALGQGPQFIFQYYREEENGRGNFPPRFSGLQFPNYSSELNVNALELDDSALYLCASSLGGAAQSSYNEQFFGPGTRLTVL.

This clone was found a few times. The chain recombines TRBV30 with TRBJ1-3; a possible D gene is TRBD1 (5 bases). Germline assignment: CDR1 GTSNPN and CDR2 SVGIG (reference sequence). V lost 8 bases, J lost 4 bases, and 15 bases lay in between. This CDR3 has 13 amino acids. CDR3 residues: CARGRMGGNTIYF. Here the CDR3 DNA reads TGTGCCCGGGGGAGAATGGGAGGAAACACCATATATTTT.

V and J are TRBV5-8 and TRBJ2-1, with D perhaps matching TRBD2 (6 bases). The CDR3 has 17 amino acids. Trimming left V 0 bases short and J 7 bases short, with 20 bases between. CDR1 is SGHTS and CDR2 is YDEGEE in the germline V gene. The CDR3 DNA sequence: TGTGCCAGCAGCTTGGGGAGCTCCCGGTCCGGGAGAAATGAGCAGTTCTTC. Residues: CASSLGSSRSGRNEQFF. Full variable domain (remainder filled in from reference TRBV5-8 and TRBJ2-1): EAGVTQSPTHLIKTRGQQATLRCSPISGHTSVYWYQQALGLGLQFLLWYDEGEERNRGNFPPRFSGRQFPNYSSELNVNALELEDSALYLCASSLGSSRSGRNEQFFGPGTRLTVL.

This rearrangement joins TRBV19 to TRBJ1-1; TRBD1 might be the D (5 bases). This CDR3 spans 15 amino acids. Germline CDR1 LNHDA, CDR2 SQIVND (reference sequence). V gave up 6 bases and J gave up 11 bases, with 25 bases separating them. CDR3 sequence: CASRHIGAVGVGAFF. CDR3 in DNA: TGTGCCAGTAGGCACATCGGGGCTGTGGGGGTCGGCGCTTTCTTT.

The V call is TRBV2, the J call TRBJ2-5; D is perhaps TRBD1 (7 bases). CDR3 length: 13 amino acids. From germline, CDR1 is SNHLY and CDR2 FYNNEI. The V gene lost 8 bases and the J gene lost 5 bases, with 15 bases spanning the gap. CDR3 protein: CASRRDSRETQYF. In DNA form, the CDR3 reads TGTGCCAGCCGGAGGGACAGCCGCGAGACCCAGTACTTC.

The chain is built from TRBV5-1 and TRBJ1-5, with 9 positions matching TRBD1. After removal of 5 bases from V and 3 bases from J, the junction contained 6 bases not matched to a gene. There are 15 residues in the CDR3. Germline V gene data show CDR1 as SGHRS and CDR2 as YFSETQ. CDR3 nucleotides: TGCGCCAGCAGATTGACAGGGGGTAACAATCAGCCCCAGCATTTT. It codes for CASRLTGGNNQPQHF. Together with reference TRBV5-1 and TRBJ1-5, the CDR3 gives the full variable domain: KAGVTQTPRYLIKTRGQQVTLSCSPISGHRSVSWYQQTPGQGLQFLFEYFSETQRNKGNFPGRFSGRQFSNSRSEMNVSTLELGDSALYLCASRLTGGNNQPQHFGDGTRLSIL.

This rearrangement joins TRBV6-6 to TRBJ2-7, with 9 bases identical to TRBD1. The CDR3 sequence is 14 residues long. Germline lookup yields CDR1 MNHNY and CDR2 SVGAGI (reference sequence). V was pared by 6 bases and J by 6 bases, with 9 bases of the junction left unmatched. CDR3 sequence: CASRTGQGHSEQYF. CDR3 DNA sequence: TGTGCCAGCAGAACGGGACAGGGTCATTCCGAGCAGTACTTC.

The chain couples TRBV7-2 to TRBJ2-5; D is ambiguous. Trimming removed 0 bases at V and 4 bases at J, with 6 bases between. Looked up from germline, CDR1 is SGHTA and CDR2 is FQGNSA. The CDR3 extends over 13 amino acids. The CDR3 spells CASSLANRETQYF. CDR3 nucleotide sequence: TGTGCCAGCAGCTTAGCGAATCGAGAGACCCAGTACTTC.

The V call is TRBV5-8, the J call TRBJ1-1; D unresolved. V lost 1 base and J 3 bases, leaving 10 bases between the germline ends. Per the germline V gene, CDR1 is SGHTS and CDR2 is YDEGEE. The length of the CDR3 is 14 residues. In DNA, the CDR3 is TGTGCCAGCAGCTTGTTTGCCGGAGACACTGAAGCTTTCTTT. Its translation: CASSLFAGDTEAFF.